One and the same sample provided the 25 T cell receptor beta chains below, sequenced in a study of human T cells and chemical hapten exposure. TCRdb re-called the RACE reads with MiXCR, one entry per CDR3 protein. The sample consists of approximately 400,000 distinct CDR3 sequences, about 5.1% of them appearing once. Sample time point: pre-sensitization, week 0. Treatment: therapeutic diphenylcyclopropenone sensitization with weekly scalp DPC. The sequenced sample was whole blood, obtained in connection with sensitization to the hapten diphenylcyclopropenone (DPC). Receptor source: a woman between 45 and 60 years old with alopecia areata. Some clones in this sample may be carry-over from other donors' samples.

This clonotype occurred many times. The rearrangement links TRBV20-1 to TRBJ2-3; 8 nucleotides agree with TRBD2. Trimming took 2 bases from V and 0 from J; bases not matched to a gene: 13. Germline CDR1 and CDR2: DFQATT and SNEGSKA (reference sequence). The CDR3 is made up of 18 amino acids. This CDR3 reads CSARTFSGTEASTDTQYF. In nucleotides, the CDR3 is TGCAGTGCTAGAACTTTTAGCGGGACCGAAGCTAGCACAGATACGCAGTATTTT.

At least ten counts were recorded for this clonotype. The rearrangement joins TRBV7-9 to TRBJ2-1, with TRBD2 as a possible D gene (5 bases). V lost 1 base and J 7 bases, leaving 11 bases between the germline ends. The CDR3 covers 14 residues. In germline, CDR1 is SEHNR, CDR2 FQNEAQ (reference sequence). The CDR3: CASSLVLAWNEQFF. CDR3 coding DNA: TGTGCCAGCAGCTTAGTCCTAGCTTGGAATGAGCAGTTCTTC.

This clonotype was counted ten times or more. One junction end disagrees with the germline gene, perhaps due to a read error. This chain joins TRBV28 and TRBJ2-7; D call uncertain. The CDR3 length is 12 residues. Per the germline V gene, CDR1 is MDHEN and CDR2 is SYDVKM. The CDR3 DNA follows: TGTGCCAGCAGTTTATCTGGCTTCGGTCTACACTTC. Translating gives CASSLSGFGLHF.

This clonotype appeared many times. This chain connects TRBV7-2 to TRBJ2-7; 7 bases line up with TRBD1. Trimming at V came to 5 bases and at J to 4 bases, leaving 11 bases not matched to a gene. Germline CDR1 reads SGHTA; CDR2 reads FQGNSA. The CDR3 is 15 amino acids. CDR3 DNA sequence: TGTGCCAGCAGCCCACTCGGTAGGGGGCCATACGAGCAGTACTTC. Residues: CASSPLGRGPYEQYF.

This clonotype was observed a few times. The V call is TRBV5-1, the J call TRBJ2-5; TRBD2 matches at 11 bases. Trimming took 1 base from V and 2 from J; bases not matched to a gene: 7. The V gene's germline CDR1 is SGHRS and CDR2 YFSETQ. This CDR3 spans 17 amino acids. This chain's CDR3 is CASSLIPSGGRQETQYF. The DNA for the CDR3 is TGCGCCAGCAGCTTGATCCCTAGCGGGGGGCGTCAAGAGACCCAGTACTTC.

The sample holds many counts of this clonotype. The chain uses TRBV12-3 or TRBV12-4 and TRBJ2-7; possible D gene TRBD2, 7 bases. The CDR3 is made up of 15 amino acids. V was pared by 4 bases and J by 2 bases, with 15 bases between. CDR3 nucleotides: TGTGCCAGCAGTTGGGAGGAGGGGGGGCCCTACGAGCAGTACTTC. This codes for CASSWEEGGPYEQYF.

This clonotype was seen many times. The chain links TRBV6-1 to TRBJ1-2, with D possibly being TRBD1 (5 bases). The germline V gene has CDR1 MNHNS and CDR2 SASEGT. V was cut by 8 bases and J by 3 bases, with 10 bases left in between. The CDR3 runs 12 residues. The CDR3 protein is CASRGGYYGYTF. The CDR3 DNA follows: TGTGCCAGCCGGGGGGGGTACTATGGCTACACCTTC.

In its sample, this clonotype was seen many times. The CDR3 nucleotides are TGTGCCAGCAGGGGCGGGACTAGCGGCTCCTACGAGCAGTACTTC. Its translation is CASRGGTSGSYEQYF. The chain couples TRBV28 to TRBJ2-7; the match to TRBD2 covers 11 bases. The CDR3 loop spans 15 amino acids. Losses at the gene ends were 6 bases for V and 0 bases for J; bases not matched to a gene: 4. Germline CDR1 reads MDHEN; CDR2 reads SYDVKM.

This sequence joins TRBV3-1 and TRBJ1-1; a possible D gene is TRBD1 (5 bases). The CDR3 totals 13 residues. Between the trimmed V and J ends, which lost 4 bases and 4 bases, there was a span of 10 bases. CDR1 is LGHDT, CDR2 YNNKEL, per germline (reference sequence). The CDR3 sequence is CASSPGVLTEAFF. CDR3 in DNA: TGTGCCAGCAGCCCGGGGGTTCTCACTGAAGCTTTCTTT.

At least ten counts were recorded for this clonotype. The chain joins TRBV28 to TRBJ1-6; weak D call: TRBD1 (6 bases). Deletions cut 7 bases from V and 7 bases from J, with 17 bases between. Germline values: CDR1 MDHEN, CDR2 SYDVKM. This CDR3 comprises 15 residues. CDR3 coding DNA: TGTGCCAGCATCCCTACCGGAAGGGGGAATTCACCCCTCCACTTT. It codes for CASIPTGRGNSPLHF. The full variable domain, in which reference TRBV28 and TRBJ1-6 provide the parts outside the CDR3, is DVKVTQSSRYLVKRTGEKVFLECVQDMDHENMFWYRQDPGLGLRLIYFSYDVKMKEKGDIPEGYSVSREKKERFSLILESASTNQTSMYLCASIPTGRGNSPLHFGNGTRLTVT.

About this clonotype: This sequence may be a read error, since a much larger clone differs from it by one base. The chain employs TRBV7-8 and TRBJ2-5; no clear D gene. The CDR3 sequence is 13 residues long. The germline gives CDR1 SGHVS, CDR2 FQNEAQ. V lost 3 bases and J lost 0, with 5 bases in between. The DNA for the CDR3 is TGTGCCAGCAGCTTCGACAACCAAGAGACCCAGTACTTC. Its protein is CASSFDNQETQYF.

This clonotype was picked up many times. The chain links TRBV9 to TRBJ2-7; no definite D call. Germline V gives CDR1 SGDLS, CDR2 YYNGEE. CDR3 length: 14 amino acids. Trimming removed 0 bases from V and 3 bases from J, with 10 bases in between. The DNA of the CDR3 is TGTGCCAGCAGCGTAGCTGGCACAGACTACGAGCAGTACTTC. Protein product: CASSVAGTDYEQYF. The full variable domain, completed using reference TRBV9 and TRBJ2-7, is DSGVTQTPKHLITATGQRVTLRCSPRSGDLSVYWYQQSLDQGLQFLIQYYNGEERAKGNILERFSAQQFPDLHSELNLSSLELGDSALYFCASSVAGTDYEQYFGPGTRLTVT.

This clonotype was seen ten or more times. The chain employs TRBV12-3 or TRBV12-4 and TRBJ2-2; the D is unclear. Trimming cost V 6 bases and J 6 bases, with 11 bases left between them. The CDR3 has 13 residues. The DNA of the CDR3 is TGTGCCAGCAGCATTATACGATCCGGGGAGCTGTTTTTT. It translates to CASSIIRSGELFF.

This clonotype was detected only a few times. The chain combines TRBV28 with TRBJ1-1, with D maybe TRBD1 (5 bases). The CDR3 is made up of 14 amino acids. Germline V CDR1 and CDR2: MDHEN, SYDVKM. The V end lost 6 bases, the J end lost 3 bases, and 14 bases lay between the germline ends. The DNA for the CDR3 is TGTGCCAGCAGAGTTGGGGGGACGTACACTGAAGCTTTCTTT. Translating it yields CASRVGGTYTEAFF. The whole variable domain, filled in from reference TRBV28 and TRBJ1-1, reads DVKVTQSSRYLVKRTGEKVFLECVQDMDHENMFWYRQDPGLGLRLIYFSYDVKMKEKGDIPEGYSVSREKKERFSLILESASTNQTSMYLCASRVGGTYTEAFFGQGTRLTVV.

This clonotype was found a few times. The chain links TRBV5-1 to TRBJ2-3; TRBD1 agrees at 8 bases. The ends lost 1 base at V and 0 bases at J; junction bases unmatched: 4. Germline V gene sequence: CDR1 SGHRS, CDR2 YFSETQ. This CDR3 region has 16 residues. CDR3 nucleotide sequence: TGCGCCAGCAGCTTGCAGGGGGCAACTAGCACAGATACGCAGTATTTT. This translates into CASSLQGATSTDTQYF.

J is TRBJ2-1 and V is TRBV6-5; perhaps TRBD2 as D (6 bases). CDR1 MNHEY and CDR2 SVGAGI come from the germline V gene. The CDR3 consists of 14 residues. The ends were cut back, 7 bases at V and 7 bases at J, with 17 bases in the middle. Here the CDR3 DNA reads TGTGCCAGCACCAAAGCGGGTGTTCGGAATGAGCAGTTCTTC. This gives the protein CASTKAGVRNEQFF.

This clonotype was found many times. V usage is TRBV5-1 and J usage is TRBJ2-2; TRBD1 might be the D (5 bases). CDR1 and CDR2 (germline): SGHRS, YFSETQ. The CDR3 spans 16 residues. The germline V and J ends were trimmed by 0 bases and 0 bases, with 9 bases remaining between them. The CDR3 DNA follows: TGCGCCAGCAGCTTGGTTGCAGGGACGAACACCGGGGAGCTGTTTTTT. Amino acids: CASSLVAGTNTGELFF.

In this sample, this clonotype turned up a few times. J is TRBJ1-5 and V is TRBV10-3, with D perhaps TRBD1 (5 bases). Trimming left V 2 bases short and J 5 bases short, with 10 bases between. The CDR3 consists of 14 residues. The germline V gene encodes CDR1 ENHRY and CDR2 SYGVKD. CDR3 amino acids: CAISETGQHQPQHF. Written as DNA, the CDR3 is TGTGCCATCAGTGAGACGGGGCAGCATCAGCCCCAGCATTTT.

The table lists this clonotype with a few counts. This sequence joins TRBV21-1 and TRBJ1-2; the table calls TRBD1, which could not be checked here. TRBV21-1 is a listed pseudogene. The CDR3 has 17 amino acids. Written as DNA, the CDR3 is TGTGCCAGCGCTGTCCTCACTGGGACAGTGGGGTCGTATGGCTACACCTTC. The encoded protein is CASAVLTGTVGSYGYTF.

This clonotype has a count of ten or more. J is TRBJ2-2 and V is TRBV2; D not certain. Germline V gene data show CDR1 as SNHLY and CDR2 as FYNNEI. Deletions cut 10 bases from V and 5 bases from J, with 11 bases between. This CDR3 is 12 amino acids long. CDR3: CATPFVTGELFF. The CDR3 DNA reads TGTGCCACGCCCTTTGTGACCGGGGAGCTGTTTTTT.

This clonotype has a count of ten or more. The J gene is TRBJ1-2, the V gene TRBV29-1; 9 bases are shared with TRBD1. The CDR3 has 15 residues. Germline V gene sequence: CDR1 SQVTM, CDR2 ANQGSEA. The V and J ends lost 5 bases and 5 bases, in that order; junction bases with no gene match: 12. The CDR3 DNA reads as TGCAGCGTTTACGCCCGGGACAGGGAAACTTATGGCTACACCTTC. Translated, it gives CSVYARDRETYGYTF.

There are many counts of this clonotype. The chain combines TRBV20-1 with TRBJ2-7, with D tentatively TRBD1 (6 bases). Trimming left V 5 bases short and J 0 bases short, with 14 bases between. This CDR3 contains 14 residues. The germline V gene encodes CDR1 DFQATT and CDR2 SNEGSKA (reference sequence). CDR3 bases: TGCAGTGCTTTCGTCTTGACAGGCTCCTACGAGCAGTACTTC. As protein: CSAFVLTGSYEQYF.

This clonotype occurred a few times. The chain joins TRBV7-2 to TRBJ2-3; the D is unclear. CDR1 and CDR2 (germline): SGHTA, FQGNSA. Trimming cost V 5 bases and J 4 bases, with 16 bases left between them. The length of the CDR3 is 15 residues. Written as DNA, the CDR3 is TGTGCCAGCAGCCCCCTTGGGCCCCTGGCAGATACGCAGTATTTT. Amino acids: CASSPLGPLADTQYF.

The chain joins TRBV5-1 to TRBJ1-1; D is unclear. This CDR3 spans 14 amino acids. Trimming took 7 bases from V and 3 from J, leaving 16 bases between them. CDR1 is SGHRS, CDR2 YFSETQ, per germline. The CDR3: CASGWKGGDTEAFF. The CDR3 DNA reads TGCGCCAGCGGTTGGAAGGGAGGCGACACTGAAGCTTTCTTT. The complete variable domain, with remaining parts taken from reference TRBV5-1 and TRBJ1-1, reads KAGVTQTPRYLIKTRGQQVTLSCSPISGHRSVSWYQQTPGQGLQFLFEYFSETQRNKGNFPGRFSGRQFSNSRSEMNVSTLELGDSALYLCASGWKGGDTEAFFGQGTRLTVV.

This clonotype has a count of ten or more. CDR3 in DNA: TGTGCTAGTGGTTTGTCCTTGGTTAACACTGAAGCTTTCTTT. The encoded protein is CASGLSLVNTEAFF. This rearrangement joins TRBV12-5 to TRBJ1-1; no reliable D call. Germline V CDR1 and CDR2: LGHNT, FRNRAP. V was shortened by 2 bases and J by 2 bases, with 9 bases between the two germline ends. The length of the CDR3 is 14 residues.